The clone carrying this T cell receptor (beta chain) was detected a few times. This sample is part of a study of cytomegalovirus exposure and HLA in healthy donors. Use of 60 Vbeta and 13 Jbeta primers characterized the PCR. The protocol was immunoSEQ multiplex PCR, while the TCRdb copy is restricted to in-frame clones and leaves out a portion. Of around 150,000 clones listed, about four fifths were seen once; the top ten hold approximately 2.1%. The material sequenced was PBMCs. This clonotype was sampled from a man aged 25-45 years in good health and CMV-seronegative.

The CDR3 protein is CASSLGAGGIMGAQYF. The CDR3 DNA is TGTGCCAGCAGCTTAGGAGCGGGGGGCATCATGGGAGCCCAGTACTTC. This sequence joins TRBV7-6 and TRBJ2-5, with TRBD2 identical over 9 bases. CDR1 SGHVS and CDR2 FNYEAQ come from the germline V gene. Trimming removed 1 base from V and 9 bases from J; junction bases left unmatched: 12. The CDR3 extends over 16 amino acids.